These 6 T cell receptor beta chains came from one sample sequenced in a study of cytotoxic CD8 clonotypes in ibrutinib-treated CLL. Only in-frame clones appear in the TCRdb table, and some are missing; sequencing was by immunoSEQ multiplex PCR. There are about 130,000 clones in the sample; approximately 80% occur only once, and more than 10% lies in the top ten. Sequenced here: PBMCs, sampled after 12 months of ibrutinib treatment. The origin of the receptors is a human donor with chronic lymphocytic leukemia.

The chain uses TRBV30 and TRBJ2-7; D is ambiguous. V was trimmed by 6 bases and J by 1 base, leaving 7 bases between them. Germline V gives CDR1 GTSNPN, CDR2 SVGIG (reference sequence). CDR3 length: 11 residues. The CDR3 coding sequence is TGTGCCTGTGAATTATCCTACGAGCAGTACTTC. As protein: CACELSYEQYF.

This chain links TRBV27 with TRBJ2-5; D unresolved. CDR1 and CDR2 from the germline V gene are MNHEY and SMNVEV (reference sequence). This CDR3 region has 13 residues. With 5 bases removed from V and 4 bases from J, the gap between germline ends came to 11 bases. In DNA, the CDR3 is TGTGCCAGCAGTGCAACCGCCCGAGAGACCCAGTACTTC. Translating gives CASSATARETQYF.

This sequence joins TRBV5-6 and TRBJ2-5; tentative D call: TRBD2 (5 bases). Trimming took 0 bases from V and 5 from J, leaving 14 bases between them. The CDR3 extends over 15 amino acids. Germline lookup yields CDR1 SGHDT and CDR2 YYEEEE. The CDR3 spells CASSLATFGVETQYF. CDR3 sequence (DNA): TGTGCCAGCAGCTTGGCCACCTTCGGGGTGGAGACCCAGTACTTC.

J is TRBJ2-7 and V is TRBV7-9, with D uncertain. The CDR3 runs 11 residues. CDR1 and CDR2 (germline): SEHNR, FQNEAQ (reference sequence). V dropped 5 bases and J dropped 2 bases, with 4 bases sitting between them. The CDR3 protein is CASSPAYEQYF. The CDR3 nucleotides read TGTGCCAGCAGCCCCGCCTACGAGCAGTACTTC.

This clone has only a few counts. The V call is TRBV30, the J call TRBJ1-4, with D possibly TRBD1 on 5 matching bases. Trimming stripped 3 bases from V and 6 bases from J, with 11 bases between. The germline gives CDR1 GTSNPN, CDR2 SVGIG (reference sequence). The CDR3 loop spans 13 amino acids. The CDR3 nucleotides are TGTGCCTGGAGCCCGGGGGACGATGAAAAACTGTTTTTT. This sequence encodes CAWSPGDDEKLFF.

Written as DNA, the CDR3 is TGTGCCAGCAGACAACAGGGGACAGGACCCTACGAGCAGTACTTC. Translating it yields CASRQQGTGPYEQYF. The chain recombines TRBV6-6 with TRBJ2-7, with 8 bases identical to TRBD1. CDR3 length: 15 amino acids. The germline gives CDR1 MNHNY, CDR2 SVGAGI (reference sequence). V trimming: 6 bases; J trimming: 2 bases; junction bases outside the gene matches: 9.